The 11 T cell receptor beta chains given below trace back to one sample, sequenced in a study of blood T cell repertoires in COVID-19. Data came from immunoSEQ multiplex PCR; TCRdb stores just in-frame clones and leaves some out. The sample has some 380,000 clones, 88% seen once. The sample was PBMCs or T cells enriched from blood (not recorded which). The receptors come from a woman in her thirties or forties with acute COVID-19.

The chain employs TRBV13 and TRBJ2-5; tentatively, D is TRBD2 (7 bases). V lost 5 bases, J lost 5 bases, and 27 bases lay in between. The CDR3 is 18 residues long. Germline V CDR1 and CDR2: PRHDT, FYEKMQ (reference sequence). The CDR3 DNA reads TGTGCCAGCAGCCCAACGGTGGGGGGGCGGAGTTCCCGGGAGACCCAGTACTTC. Translation: CASSPTVGGRSSRETQYF.

The chain is built from TRBV6-5 and TRBJ1-2; TRBD1 matches 8 bases. The V gene end was trimmed by 7 bases and the J gene end by 6 bases; junction bases not matched to a gene: 4. The CDR3 is made up of 12 amino acids. Germline V gives CDR1 MNHEY, CDR2 SVGAGI. The CDR3 DNA reads TGTGCCAGCACCCAGGGGGCAAATGGCTACACCTTC. Its translation: CASTQGANGYTF.

J is TRBJ2-1 and V is TRBV6-5; a possible D gene is TRBD2 (6 bases). The CDR3 runs to 14 residues. The ends were cut back, 8 bases at V and 7 bases at J, with 18 bases in the middle. Germline values: CDR1 MNHEY, CDR2 SVGAGI. The CDR3 bases are TGTGCCAGCCGGGGGACTCCCCGACCGAATGAGCAGTTCTTC. Translating gives CASRGTPRPNEQFF.

This chain uses TRBV6-2 or TRBV6-3 with TRBJ1-1; D remains ambiguous. The CDR3 is 13 residues long. Germline values: CDR1 MNHEY, CDR2 SVGEGT. V gave up 0 bases and J gave up 2 bases, with 4 bases separating them. CDR3 in DNA: TGTGCCAGCAGTTACTCGCTAAACACTGAAGCTTTCTTT. This encodes CASSYSLNTEAFF.

The chain employs TRBV2 and TRBJ1-6, with a weak D call TRBD1 (6 bases). This CDR3 region has 18 residues. V shed 4 bases and J shed 6 bases, with 22 bases lying between them. Germline assignment: CDR1 SNHLY and CDR2 FYNNEI. The CDR3: CASSVATVGGHINSPLHF. DNA for the CDR3: TGTGCCAGCAGTGTTGCTACGGTTGGGGGACACATTAATTCACCCCTCCACTTT.

This clone showed up just a few times. The rearrangement links TRBV29-1 to TRBJ1-5; D ambiguous. Deletions cut 1 base from V and 1 base from J, with 5 bases between. Germline V gives CDR1 SQVTM, CDR2 ANQGSEA. This CDR3 has 13 amino acids. The CDR3: CSVEVSSNQPQHF. CDR3 bases: TGCAGCGTTGAAGTTAGCAGCAATCAGCCCCAGCATTTT.

The genes are TRBV11-2 and TRBJ2-7; TRBD1 aligns across 9 bases. In germline, CDR1 is SGHAT, CDR2 FQNNGV. J was trimmed by 8 bases and V by 4 bases; bases with no gene match: 12. This CDR3 has 15 amino acids. CDR3: CASSSQWDRVVQQYF. The CDR3, as DNA: TGTGCCAGCAGCTCCCAATGGGACAGGGTAGTGCAGCAGTACTTC. Using reference TRBV11-2 and TRBJ2-7 for the parts outside the CDR3, the full variable domain is EAGVAQSPRYKIIEKRQSVAFWCNPISGHATLYWYQQILGQGPKLLIQFQNNGVVDDSQLPKDRFSAERLKGVDSTLKIQPAKLEDSAVYLCASSSQWDRVVQQYFGPGTRLTVT.

The rearrangement uses TRBV4-1 and TRBJ1-2, with unresolved D. CDR1 and CDR2 from the germline V gene are MGHRA and YSYEKL. The ends were cut back, 3 bases at V and 1 base at J, with 15 bases in the middle. This CDR3 is built from 16 residues. CDR3 DNA: TGCGCCAGCAGCCATTCCTTCCGGGAGTTTAACTATGGCTACACCTTC. As protein: CASSHSFREFNYGYTF.

The chain uses TRBV14 and TRBJ1-3; 7 positions agree with TRBD1. The germline gives CDR1 SGHDN, CDR2 FVKESK. The junction had 5 bases not matched to a gene; V was cut back by 4 bases and J by 2 bases. This CDR3 has 15 amino acids. CDR3 DNA: TGTGCCAGCAGCCGAGACAGGGCCCCTGGAAACACCATATATTTT. This gives the protein CASSRDRAPGNTIYF.

The J gene is TRBJ1-4, the V gene TRBV27, with 7 bases identical to TRBD1. This CDR3 spans 18 amino acids. Trimming cost V 5 bases and J 2 bases; bases outside gene matches: 14. Looked up from germline, CDR1 is MNHEY and CDR2 is SMNVEV (reference sequence). The CDR3 reads CASSVLGGAFSTNEKLFF. CDR3 nucleotides: TGTGCCAGCAGTGTATTAGGGGGCGCATTTTCGACTAATGAAAAACTGTTTTTT.

The chain has TRBV7-2 and TRBJ1-2, with no clear D. The length of the CDR3 is 15 residues. V lost 2 bases and J lost 0, with 10 bases in between. Germline V lookup: CDR1 SGHTA, CDR2 FQGNSA. The CDR3, as DNA: TGTGCCAGCAGCTTAACAGTGGCCGCTAACTATGGCTACACCTTC. Encoded protein: CASSLTVAANYGYTF.